These 3 T cell receptor beta chains were sequenced from one sample in a study of blood T cell repertoires in COVID-19. Using immunoSEQ multiplex PCR, the repertoire was profiled, and TCRdb retains in-frame clones only, with some absent. The data contain 300,000 or so clones, 80% to 95% of them singletons. Specimen: PBMCs or T cells enriched from blood (not recorded which). The receptor set was obtained from a woman in her twenties or thirties who had recovered from COVID-19.

V is TRBV5-1 and J is TRBJ1-2; 7 bases are shared with TRBD1. CDR1 SGHRS and CDR2 YFSETQ come from the germline V gene. V gave up 0 bases and J gave up 7 bases; unmatched junction bases: 6. The CDR3 is made up of 14 amino acids. For the CDR3, the DNA is TGCGCCAGCAGCTTGGGACAGGGCACCTCTGGCTACACCTTC. Residues: CASSLGQGTSGYTF.

This clone showed up just once. J is TRBJ2-3 and V is TRBV18; the match to TRBD2 covers 7 bases. The germline V gene encodes CDR1 KGHSH and CDR2 LQKENI. Germline trimming cut 2 bases from V and 1 base from J; bases unmatched to any gene: 0. The CDR3 has 14 residues. The chain's CDR3 is CASSPGGGTDTQYF. Written as DNA, the CDR3 is TGTGCCAGCTCACCAGGGGGGGGCACAGATACGCAGTATTTT. Combining the CDR3 with reference TRBV18 and TRBJ2-3 gives the whole variable domain NAGVMQNPRHLVRRRGQEARLRCSPMKGHSHVYWYRQLPEEGLKFMVYLQKENIIDESGMPKERFSAEFPKEGPSILRIQQVVRGDSAAYFCASSPGGGTDTQYFGPGTRLTVL.

This chain links TRBV24-1 with TRBJ2-3; 8 bases align to TRBD2. CDR1 and CDR2 (germline): KGHDR, SFDVKD. The CDR3 sequence is 18 residues long. Trimming removed 5 bases from V and 2 bases from J; junction bases left unmatched: 14. The CDR3 region has the DNA TGTGCCACCAGTGCCCCAGGTAGCGGGGTGGGGCACACAGATACGCAGTATTTT. Residues: CATSAPGSGVGHTDTQYF.